These 12 T cell receptor beta chains came from one sample sequenced in a study of shared clonotypes between healthy human individuals (TCRdb year 2020). The library was built by means of the immunoSEQ multiplex PCR assay. TCRdb took this table from immuneACCESS and kept in-frame rearrangements with V and J called. Such tables lack part of the clones; where checked against another copy, unresolved V genes explain under half of the gap, and the rest is unexplained. This sample is represented by around 2.1 million clones; more than 90% of them were singletons. The ten largest account for around 0.13% of the sample. Sequenced: naive CD4+ T cells sorted from blood. The sample's cell subset or site, from its label and the paper: CD45RA+ positively selected. The receptors originated from a young man in good health.

The chain uses TRBV5-8 and TRBJ2-2; a weak D match, TRBD2 (5 bases). Germline-derived CDR1 and CDR2 are SGHTS and YDEGEE. The CDR3 totals 15 residues. V lost 4 bases and J lost 5, with 15 bases in between. CDR3 bases: TGTGCCAGCAGCCCCGTCGGGGTTCTTACCGGGGAGCTGTTTTTT. As protein: CASSPVGVLTGELFF.

The J gene is TRBJ1-4, the V gene TRBV11-2; no firm D call. Trimming took 0 bases from V and 7 from J, leaving 0 bases between them. CDR3 size: 11 residues. The germline CDR1 and CDR2 sequences are SGHAT and FQNNGV. The CDR3 sequence: CASSLDEKLFF. The CDR3 DNA sequence: TGTGCCAGCAGCTTAGATGAAAAACTGTTTTTT.

The chain joins TRBV7-9 to TRBJ2-2; 8 nucleotides match TRBD1. The CDR3 has 15 amino acids. Per germline, CDR1 SEHNR and CDR2 FQNEAQ (reference sequence). Trimming at V came to 1 base and at J to 6 bases, leaving 4 bases not matched to a gene. CDR3 region: CASSLVQGAAGELFF. In nucleotides, the CDR3 is TGTGCCAGCAGCTTAGTGCAGGGGGCCGCCGGGGAGCTGTTTTTT.

This clone turned up a few times. CDR3 sequence (DNA): TGTGCCAGCAGTGGGGACAGGGGACAGCCCCAGCATTTT. Its protein is CASSGDRGQPQHF. The chain is built from TRBV6-1 and TRBJ1-5, with 10 bases fitting TRBD1. This CDR3 spans 13 amino acids. Germline CDR1 reads MNHNS; CDR2 reads SASEGT. V trimming: 4 bases; J trimming: 7 bases; junction bases outside the gene matches: 1.

V usage is TRBV10-3 and J usage is TRBJ1-5; the D is unclear. V lost 5 bases, J lost 2 bases, and 10 bases lay in between. CDR3 length: 14 residues. The germline V gene encodes CDR1 ENHRY and CDR2 SYGVKD. DNA for the CDR3: TGTGCCATCAGTATGGACGGGGGCAATCAGCCCCAGCATTTT. It encodes CAISMDGGNQPQHF.

The genes are TRBV5-1 and TRBJ2-7, with 7 bases fitting TRBD2. Germline lookup yields CDR1 SGHRS and CDR2 YFSETQ. The CDR3 spans 15 residues. The J segment lost 0 bases and the V segment lost 1 base, leaving 4 bases of the junction unmatched. The CDR3 nucleotides read TGCGCCAGCAGCTTGACCGCGGGGGACTCCTACGAGCAGTACTTC. Protein sequence: CASSLTAGDSYEQYF.

V gene TRBV6-9 combines with J gene TRBJ1-6; D gene unclear. This CDR3 has 15 residues. V was cut by 10 bases and J by 10 bases, with 23 bases left in between. Germline V gives CDR1 MNHGY, CDR2 SVAAGI. CDR3 loop: CAIQPGRVAVSPLHF. Here the CDR3 DNA reads TGTGCCATCCAACCAGGCCGGGTAGCCGTCTCACCCCTCCACTTT.

The chain recombines TRBV28 with TRBJ1-5; 12 bases match TRBD1. V gave up 5 bases and J gave up 7 bases; unmatched junction bases: 9. The CDR3 runs 16 residues. Germline values: CDR1 MDHEN, CDR2 SYDVKM. The CDR3 nucleotides read TGTGCCAGCAGTCCACCGGGACAGGGGGCAGGGCAGCCCCAGCATTTT. It is translated as CASSPPGQGAGQPQHF.

A single count supports this clone. This rearrangement joins TRBV5-8 to TRBJ1-6; 9 bases are a match to TRBD1. Germline trimming cut 2 bases from V and 5 bases from J; bases unmatched to any gene: 5. Germline CDR1 and CDR2: SGHTS and YDEGEE. This CDR3 is built from 16 residues. In DNA form, the CDR3 reads TGTGCCAGCAGCTTTAGGGACAGGGTTGATAATTCACCCCTCCACTTT. Translating it yields CASSFRDRVDNSPLHF. Full variable domain (rest looked up from reference TRBV5-8 and TRBJ1-6): EAGVTQSPTHLIKTRGQQATLRCSPISGHTSVYWYQQALGLGLQFLLWYDEGEERNRGNFPPRFSGRQFPNYSSELNVNALELEDSALYLCASSFRDRVDNSPLHFGNGTRLTVT.

The gene calls are TRBV5-1 and TRBJ2-4, with D possibly being TRBD2 (6 bases). Germline loops: CDR1 SGHRS, CDR2 YFSETQ. Trimming removed 4 bases at V and 0 bases at J, with 11 bases between. The CDR3 contains 15 residues. The CDR3 loop is CASSAGTLAKNIQYF. The DNA for the CDR3 is TGCGCCAGCAGCGCGGGGACCCTAGCCAAAAACATTCAGTACTTC.

This sequence joins TRBV7-6 and TRBJ2-2; D gene uncertain. Germline lookup yields CDR1 SGHVS and CDR2 FNYEAQ. Trimming shortened V by 8 bases and J by 6 bases, and 10 bases separated the two germline ends. The CDR3 length is 12 residues. The CDR3 DNA sequence: TGTGCCAGCCGAGTATTATCCGGGGAGCTGTTTTTT. It yields the protein CASRVLSGELFF.

The chain couples TRBV7-8 to TRBJ2-1; possible D gene TRBD1, 6 bases. Germline V CDR1 and CDR2: SGHVS, FQNEAQ. The length of the CDR3 is 15 residues. The ends were cut back, 6 bases at V and 7 bases at J, with 19 bases in the middle. CDR3 sequence reads: CASRPTGTIENEQFF. The CDR3 region has the DNA TGTGCCAGCAGACCTACCGGGACAATTGAAAATGAGCAGTTCTTC. Full variable domain (outside the CDR3, taken from reference TRBV7-8 and TRBJ2-1): GAGVSQSPRYKVAKRGQDVALRCDPISGHVSLFWYQQALGQGPEFLTYFQNEAQLDKSGLPSDRFFAERPEGSVSTLKIQRTQQEDSAVYLCASRPTGTIENEQFFGPGTRLTVL.